There are many counts of the clone carrying this TCR beta chain. Antigen specificity is unknown. TCRdb re-called the 5' RACE reads through MiXCR, storing one row per CDR3 protein. The sample has more than 35,000 distinct CDR3 sequences; more than 5.5% are singletons. This sample was included in a study of early T cells in non-severe SARS-CoV-2 infection. Study-wide results and caveats: In VDJdb matching, anti-spike CD8 responses were favored while private and CD4 specificities went missing.

Germline V gene lookup returns CDR1 SGHTA and CDR2 FQGTGA. The CDR3 has 13 amino acids. The germline V and J ends were trimmed by 2 bases and 5 bases, with 10 bases remaining between them. Sequenced: whole blood. The receptor comes from an adult who was a healthcare worker with PCR-confirmed SARS-CoV-2 infection or an uninfected control (not recorded which). The chain combines TRBV7-3 with TRBJ2-7, with D tentatively TRBD1 (6 bases). The CDR3 nucleotides read TGTGCCAGCAGCTTACAGGGGAGCAACGAGCAGTACTTC. Residues: CASSLQGSNEQYF.